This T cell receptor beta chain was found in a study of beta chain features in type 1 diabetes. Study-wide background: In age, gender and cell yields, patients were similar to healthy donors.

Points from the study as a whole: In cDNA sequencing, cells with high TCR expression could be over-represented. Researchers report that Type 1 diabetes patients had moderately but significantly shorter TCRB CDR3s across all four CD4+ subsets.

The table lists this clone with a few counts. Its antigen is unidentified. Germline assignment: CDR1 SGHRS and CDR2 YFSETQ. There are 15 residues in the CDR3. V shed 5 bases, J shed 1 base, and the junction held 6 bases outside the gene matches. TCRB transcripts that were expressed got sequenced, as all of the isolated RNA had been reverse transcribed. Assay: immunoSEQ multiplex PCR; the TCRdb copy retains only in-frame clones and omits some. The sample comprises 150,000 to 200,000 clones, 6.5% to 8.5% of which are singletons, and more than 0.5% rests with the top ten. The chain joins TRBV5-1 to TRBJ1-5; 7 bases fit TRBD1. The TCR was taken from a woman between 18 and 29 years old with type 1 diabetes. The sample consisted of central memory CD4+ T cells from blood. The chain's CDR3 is CASSLTGLSNQPQHF. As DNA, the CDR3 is TGCGCCAGCAGTTTGACAGGGCTAAGCAATCAGCCCCAGCATTTT.